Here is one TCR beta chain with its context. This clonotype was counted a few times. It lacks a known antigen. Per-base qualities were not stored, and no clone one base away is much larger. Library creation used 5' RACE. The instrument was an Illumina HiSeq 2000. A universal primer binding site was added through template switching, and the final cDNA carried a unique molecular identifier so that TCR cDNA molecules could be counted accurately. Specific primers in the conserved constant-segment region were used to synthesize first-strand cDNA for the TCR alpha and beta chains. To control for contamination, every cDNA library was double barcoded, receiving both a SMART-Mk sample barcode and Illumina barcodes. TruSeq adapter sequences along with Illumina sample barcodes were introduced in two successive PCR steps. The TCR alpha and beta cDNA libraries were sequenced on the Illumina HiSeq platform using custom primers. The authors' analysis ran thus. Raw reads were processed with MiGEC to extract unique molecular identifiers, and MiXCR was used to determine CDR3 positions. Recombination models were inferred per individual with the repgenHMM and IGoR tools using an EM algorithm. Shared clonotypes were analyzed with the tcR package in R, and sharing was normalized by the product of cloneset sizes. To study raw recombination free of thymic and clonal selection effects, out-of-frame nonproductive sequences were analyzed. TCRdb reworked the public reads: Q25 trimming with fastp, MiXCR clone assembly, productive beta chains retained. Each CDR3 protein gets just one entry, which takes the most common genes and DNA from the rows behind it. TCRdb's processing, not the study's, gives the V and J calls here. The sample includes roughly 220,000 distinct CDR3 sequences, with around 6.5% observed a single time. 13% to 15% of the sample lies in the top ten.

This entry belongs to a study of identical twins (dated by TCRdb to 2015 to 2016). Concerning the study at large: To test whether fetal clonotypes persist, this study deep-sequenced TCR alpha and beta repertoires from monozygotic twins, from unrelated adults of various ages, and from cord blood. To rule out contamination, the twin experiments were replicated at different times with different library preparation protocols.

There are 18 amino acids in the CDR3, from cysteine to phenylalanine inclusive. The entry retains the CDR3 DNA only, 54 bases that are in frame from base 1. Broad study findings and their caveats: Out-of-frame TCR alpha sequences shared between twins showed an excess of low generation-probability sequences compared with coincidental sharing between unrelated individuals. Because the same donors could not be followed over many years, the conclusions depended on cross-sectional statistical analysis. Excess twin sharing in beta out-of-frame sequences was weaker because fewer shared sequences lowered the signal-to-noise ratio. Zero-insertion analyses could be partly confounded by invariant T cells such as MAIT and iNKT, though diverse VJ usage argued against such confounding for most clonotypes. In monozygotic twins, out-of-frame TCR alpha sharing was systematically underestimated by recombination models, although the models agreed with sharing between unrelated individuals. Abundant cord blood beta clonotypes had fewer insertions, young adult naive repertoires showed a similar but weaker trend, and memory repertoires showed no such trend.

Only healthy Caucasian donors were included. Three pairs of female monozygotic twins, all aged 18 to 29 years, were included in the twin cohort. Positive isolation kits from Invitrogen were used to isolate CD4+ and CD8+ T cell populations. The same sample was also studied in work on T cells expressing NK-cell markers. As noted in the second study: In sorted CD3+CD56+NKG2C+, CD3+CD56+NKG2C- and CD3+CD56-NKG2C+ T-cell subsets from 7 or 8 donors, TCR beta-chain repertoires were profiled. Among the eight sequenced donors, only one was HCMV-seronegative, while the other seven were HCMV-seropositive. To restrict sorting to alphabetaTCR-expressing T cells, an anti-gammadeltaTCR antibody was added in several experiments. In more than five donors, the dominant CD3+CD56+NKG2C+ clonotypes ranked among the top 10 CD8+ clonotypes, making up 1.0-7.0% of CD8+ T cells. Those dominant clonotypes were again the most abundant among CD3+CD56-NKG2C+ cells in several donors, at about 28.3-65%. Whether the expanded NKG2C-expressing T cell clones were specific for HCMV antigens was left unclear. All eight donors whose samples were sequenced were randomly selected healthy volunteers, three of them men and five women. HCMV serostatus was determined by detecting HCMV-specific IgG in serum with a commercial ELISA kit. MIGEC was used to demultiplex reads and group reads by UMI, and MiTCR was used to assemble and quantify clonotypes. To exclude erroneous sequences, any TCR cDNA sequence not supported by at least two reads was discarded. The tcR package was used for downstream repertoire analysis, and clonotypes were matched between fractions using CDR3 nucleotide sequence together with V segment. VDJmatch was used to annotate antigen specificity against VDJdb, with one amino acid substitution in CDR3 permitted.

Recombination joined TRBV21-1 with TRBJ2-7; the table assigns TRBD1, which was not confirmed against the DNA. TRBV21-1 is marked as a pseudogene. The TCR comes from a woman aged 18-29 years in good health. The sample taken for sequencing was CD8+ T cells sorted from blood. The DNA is TGTGCCAGCAGCAAAGAGCGTACCGGGACAGGGAGGACCTACGAGCAGTACTTC. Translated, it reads CASSKERTGTGRTYEQYF.